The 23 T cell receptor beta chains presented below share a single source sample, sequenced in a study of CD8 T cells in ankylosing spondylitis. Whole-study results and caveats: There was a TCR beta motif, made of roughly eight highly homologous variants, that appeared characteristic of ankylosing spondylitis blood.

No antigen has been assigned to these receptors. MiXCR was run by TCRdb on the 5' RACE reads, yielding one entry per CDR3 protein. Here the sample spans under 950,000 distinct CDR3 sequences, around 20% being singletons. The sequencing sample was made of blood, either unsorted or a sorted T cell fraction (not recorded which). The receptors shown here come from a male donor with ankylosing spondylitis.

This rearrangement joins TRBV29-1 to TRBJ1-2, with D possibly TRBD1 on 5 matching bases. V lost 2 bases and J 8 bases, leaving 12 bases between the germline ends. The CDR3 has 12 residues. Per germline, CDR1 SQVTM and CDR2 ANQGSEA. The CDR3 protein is CSVEQGFYGYTF. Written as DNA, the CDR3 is TGCAGCGTTGAACAGGGTTTCTACGGCTACACCTTC.

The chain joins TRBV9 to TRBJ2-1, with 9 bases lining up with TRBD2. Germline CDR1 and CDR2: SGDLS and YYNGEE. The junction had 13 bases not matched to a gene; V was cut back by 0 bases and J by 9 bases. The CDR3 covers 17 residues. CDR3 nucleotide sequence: TGTGCCAGCAGCGTAGGATCTAGCGGGATCAAGGGGGGTGAGCAGTTCTTC. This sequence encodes CASSVGSSGIKGGEQFF.

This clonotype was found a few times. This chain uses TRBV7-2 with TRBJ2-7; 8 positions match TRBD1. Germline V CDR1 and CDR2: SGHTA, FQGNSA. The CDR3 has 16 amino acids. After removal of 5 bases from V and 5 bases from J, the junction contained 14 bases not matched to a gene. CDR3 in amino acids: CASSPMAQGASDEQYF. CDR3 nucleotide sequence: TGTGCCAGCAGCCCGATGGCCCAGGGGGCTTCCGACGAGCAGTACTTC.

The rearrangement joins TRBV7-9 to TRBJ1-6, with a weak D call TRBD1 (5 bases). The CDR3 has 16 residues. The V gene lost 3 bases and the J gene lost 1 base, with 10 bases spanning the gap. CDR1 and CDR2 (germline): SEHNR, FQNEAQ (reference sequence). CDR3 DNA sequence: TGTGCCAGCAGCTTTGAGGGGTTGTCCTATAATTCACCCCTCCACTTT. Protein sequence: CASSFEGLSYNSPLHF.

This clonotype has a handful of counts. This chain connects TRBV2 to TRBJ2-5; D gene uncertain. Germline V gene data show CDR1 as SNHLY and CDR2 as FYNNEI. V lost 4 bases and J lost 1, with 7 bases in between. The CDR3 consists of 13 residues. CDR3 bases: TGTGCCAGCAGTGGGCTCGGCCAAGAGACCCAGTACTTC. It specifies CASSGLGQETQYF.

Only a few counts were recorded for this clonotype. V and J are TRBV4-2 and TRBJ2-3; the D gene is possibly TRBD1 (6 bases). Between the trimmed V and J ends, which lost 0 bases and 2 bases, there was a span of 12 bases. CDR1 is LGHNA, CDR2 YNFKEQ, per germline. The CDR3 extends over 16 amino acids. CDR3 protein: CASSQDSGELTDTQYF. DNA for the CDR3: TGTGCCAGCAGCCAAGATTCAGGGGAACTCACAGATACGCAGTATTTT.

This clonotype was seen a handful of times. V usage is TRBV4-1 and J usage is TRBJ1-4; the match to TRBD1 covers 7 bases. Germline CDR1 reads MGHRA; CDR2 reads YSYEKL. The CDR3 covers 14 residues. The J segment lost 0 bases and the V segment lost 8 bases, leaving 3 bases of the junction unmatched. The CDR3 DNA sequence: TGCGCCAGCGGGACAGTTGCAACTAATGAAAAACTGTTTTTT. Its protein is CASGTVATNEKLFF.

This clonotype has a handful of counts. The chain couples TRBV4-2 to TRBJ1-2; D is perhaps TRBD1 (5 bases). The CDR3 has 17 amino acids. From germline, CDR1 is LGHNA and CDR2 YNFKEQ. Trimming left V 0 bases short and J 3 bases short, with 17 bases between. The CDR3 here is CASSQDRGVQADYGYTF. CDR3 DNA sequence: TGTGCCAGCAGCCAAGATCGGGGGGTCCAGGCGGACTATGGCTACACCTTC.

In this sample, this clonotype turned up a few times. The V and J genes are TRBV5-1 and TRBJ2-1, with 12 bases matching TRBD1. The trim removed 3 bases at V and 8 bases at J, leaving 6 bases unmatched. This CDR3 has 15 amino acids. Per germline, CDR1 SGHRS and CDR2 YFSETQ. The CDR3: CASSSGTGGRYEQFF. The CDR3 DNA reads TGCGCCAGCAGCTCCGGGACAGGGGGCAGGTATGAGCAGTTCTTC.

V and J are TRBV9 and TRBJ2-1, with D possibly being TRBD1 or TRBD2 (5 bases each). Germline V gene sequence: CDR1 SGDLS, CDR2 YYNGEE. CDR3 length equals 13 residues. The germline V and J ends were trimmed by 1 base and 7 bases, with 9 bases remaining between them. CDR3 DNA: TGTGCCAGCAGCGTATTTGGGGGTAATGAGCAGTTCTTC. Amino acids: CASSVFGGNEQFF.

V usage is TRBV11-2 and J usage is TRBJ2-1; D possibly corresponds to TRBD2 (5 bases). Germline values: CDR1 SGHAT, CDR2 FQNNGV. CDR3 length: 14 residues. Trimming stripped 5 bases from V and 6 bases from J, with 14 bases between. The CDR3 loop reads CASSTGNLVNEQFF. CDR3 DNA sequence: TGTGCCAGCAGCACCGGGAATCTGGTCAATGAGCAGTTCTTC.

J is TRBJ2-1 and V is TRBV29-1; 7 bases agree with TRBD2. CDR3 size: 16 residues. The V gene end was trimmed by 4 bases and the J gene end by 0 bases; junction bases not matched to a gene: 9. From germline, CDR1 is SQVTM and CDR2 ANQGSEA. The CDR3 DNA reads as TGCAGCGTTGCGGGCGGAACTAGCGACTCCTACAATGAGCAGTTCTTC. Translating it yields CSVAGGTSDSYNEQFF.

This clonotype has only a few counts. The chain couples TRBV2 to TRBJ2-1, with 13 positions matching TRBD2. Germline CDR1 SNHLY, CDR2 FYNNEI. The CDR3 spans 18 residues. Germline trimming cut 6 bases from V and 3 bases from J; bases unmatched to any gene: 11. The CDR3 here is CASSLNFRLAGGYNEQFF. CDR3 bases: TGTGCCAGCAGCCTCAACTTTCGACTAGCGGGAGGCTACAATGAGCAGTTCTTC.

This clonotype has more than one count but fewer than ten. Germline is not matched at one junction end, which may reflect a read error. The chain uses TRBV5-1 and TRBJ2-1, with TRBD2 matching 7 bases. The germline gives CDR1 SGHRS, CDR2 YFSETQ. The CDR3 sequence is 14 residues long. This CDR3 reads CASSLEGGAGDSLF. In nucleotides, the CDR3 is TGCGCCAGCAGCTTGGAGGGCGGTGCGGGAGACTCTCTCTTC.

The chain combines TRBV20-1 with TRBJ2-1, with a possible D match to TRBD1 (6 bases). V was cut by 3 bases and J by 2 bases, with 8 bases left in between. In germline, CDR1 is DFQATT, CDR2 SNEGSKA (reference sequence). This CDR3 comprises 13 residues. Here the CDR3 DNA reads TGCAGTGCTAGCGGGACAACCTACAATGAGCAGTTCTTC. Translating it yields CSASGTTYNEQFF.

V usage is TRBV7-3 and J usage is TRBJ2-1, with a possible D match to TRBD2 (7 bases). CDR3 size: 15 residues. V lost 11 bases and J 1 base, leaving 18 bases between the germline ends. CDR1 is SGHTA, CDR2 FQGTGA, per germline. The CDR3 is CASHREGSSYNEQFF. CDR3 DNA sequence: TGTGCCTCCCACAGGGAGGGTTCTTCCTACAATGAGCAGTTCTTC.

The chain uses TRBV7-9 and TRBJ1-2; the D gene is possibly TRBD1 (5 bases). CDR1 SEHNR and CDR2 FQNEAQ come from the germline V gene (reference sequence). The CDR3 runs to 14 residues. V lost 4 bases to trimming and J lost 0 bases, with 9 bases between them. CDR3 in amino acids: CASSYTTANYGYTF. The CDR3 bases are TGTGCCAGCAGCTATACGACAGCTAACTATGGCTACACCTTC.

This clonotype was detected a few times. CDR3: CASSLDGGFTDTQYF. The CDR3 DNA sequence: TGTGCCAGCAGTTTAGACGGGGGGTTCACAGATACGCAGTATTTT. V is TRBV27 and J is TRBJ2-3; the match to TRBD2 covers 7 bases. Looked up from germline, CDR1 is MNHEY and CDR2 is SMNVEV (reference sequence). Trimming removed 2 bases from V and 2 bases from J; junction bases left unmatched: 4. The CDR3 has 15 amino acids.

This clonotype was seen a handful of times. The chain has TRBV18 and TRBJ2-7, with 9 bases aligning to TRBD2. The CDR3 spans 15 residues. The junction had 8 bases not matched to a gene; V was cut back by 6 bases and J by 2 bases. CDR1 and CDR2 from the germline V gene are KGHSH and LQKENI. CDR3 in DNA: TGTGCCAGCTCCCAGACTAGCGGACATACCTACGAGCAGTACTTC. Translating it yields CASSQTSGHTYEQYF.

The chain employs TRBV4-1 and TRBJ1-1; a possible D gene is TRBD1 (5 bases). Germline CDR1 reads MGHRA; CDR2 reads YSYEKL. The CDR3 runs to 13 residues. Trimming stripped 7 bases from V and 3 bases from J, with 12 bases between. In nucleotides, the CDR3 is TGCGCCAGCAAGGGGCGCTTGGACACTGAAGCTTTCTTT. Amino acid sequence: CASKGRLDTEAFF.

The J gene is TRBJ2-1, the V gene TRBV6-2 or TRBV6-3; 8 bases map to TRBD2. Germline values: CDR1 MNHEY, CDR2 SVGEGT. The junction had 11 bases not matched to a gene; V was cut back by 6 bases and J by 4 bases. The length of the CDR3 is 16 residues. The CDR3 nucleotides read TGTGCCAGCAGCGACGGCCTTATAGCGGGGTACAATGAGCAGTTCTTC. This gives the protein CASSDGLIAGYNEQFF.

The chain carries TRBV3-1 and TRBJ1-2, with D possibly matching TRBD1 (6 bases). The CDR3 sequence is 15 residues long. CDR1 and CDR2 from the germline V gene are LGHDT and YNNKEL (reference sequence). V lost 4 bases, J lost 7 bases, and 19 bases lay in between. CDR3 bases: TGTGCCAGCAGCCCGCCGGGACACCAAGGTTCTGGCTACACCTTC. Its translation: CASSPPGHQGSGYTF.

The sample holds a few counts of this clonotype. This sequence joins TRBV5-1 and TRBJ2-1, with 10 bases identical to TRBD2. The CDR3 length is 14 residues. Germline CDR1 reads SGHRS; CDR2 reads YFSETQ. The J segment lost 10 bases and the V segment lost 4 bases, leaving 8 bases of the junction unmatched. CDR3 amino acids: CASSPGLAREEQFF. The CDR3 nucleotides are TGCGCCAGCAGCCCGGGACTAGCGCGCGAAGAGCAGTTCTTC. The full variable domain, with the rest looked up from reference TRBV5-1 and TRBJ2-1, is KAGVTQTPRYLIKTRGQQVTLSCSPISGHRSVSWYQQTPGQGLQFLFEYFSETQRNKGNFPGRFSGRQFSNSRSEMNVSTLELGDSALYLCASSPGLAREEQFFGPGTRLTVL.